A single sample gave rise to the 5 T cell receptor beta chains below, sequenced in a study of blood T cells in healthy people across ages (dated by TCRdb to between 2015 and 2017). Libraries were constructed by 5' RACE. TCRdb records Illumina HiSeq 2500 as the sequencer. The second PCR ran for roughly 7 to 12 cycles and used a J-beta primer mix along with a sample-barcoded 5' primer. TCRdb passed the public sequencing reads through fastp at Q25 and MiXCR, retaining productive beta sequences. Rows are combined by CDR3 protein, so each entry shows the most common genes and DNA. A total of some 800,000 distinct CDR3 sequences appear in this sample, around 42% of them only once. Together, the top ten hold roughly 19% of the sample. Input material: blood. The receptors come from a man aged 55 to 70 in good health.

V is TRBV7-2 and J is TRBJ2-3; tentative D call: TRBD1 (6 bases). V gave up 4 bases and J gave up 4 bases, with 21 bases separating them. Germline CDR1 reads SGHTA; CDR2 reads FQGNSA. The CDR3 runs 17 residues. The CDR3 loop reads CASSSIQDSSSPDTQYF. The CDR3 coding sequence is TGTGCCAGCAGCTCCATCCAGGACAGCTCCTCCCCAGATACGCAGTATTTT. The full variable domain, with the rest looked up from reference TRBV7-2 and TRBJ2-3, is GAGVSQSPSNKVTEKGKDVELRCDPISGHTALYWYRQSLGQGLEFLIYFQGNSAPDKSGLPSDRFSAERTGGSVSTLTIQRTQQEDSAVYLCASSSIQDSSSPDTQYFGPGTRLTVL.

Written as DNA, the CDR3 is TGCAGCGTTGCGCGGACAGAGCGACAAGAGACCCAGTACTTC. This codes for CSVARTERQETQYF. V is TRBV29-1 and J is TRBJ2-5; D perhaps matches TRBD1 (6 bases). V was trimmed by 4 bases and J by 2 bases, leaving 14 bases between them. The CDR3 covers 14 residues. CDR1 and CDR2 from the germline V gene are SQVTM and ANQGSEA.

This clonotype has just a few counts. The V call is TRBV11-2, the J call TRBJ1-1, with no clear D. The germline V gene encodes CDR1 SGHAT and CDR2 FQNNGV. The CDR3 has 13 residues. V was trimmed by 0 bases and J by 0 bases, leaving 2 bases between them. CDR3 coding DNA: TGTGCCAGCAGCTTAGAATTGAACACTGAAGCTTTCTTT. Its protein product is CASSLELNTEAFF.

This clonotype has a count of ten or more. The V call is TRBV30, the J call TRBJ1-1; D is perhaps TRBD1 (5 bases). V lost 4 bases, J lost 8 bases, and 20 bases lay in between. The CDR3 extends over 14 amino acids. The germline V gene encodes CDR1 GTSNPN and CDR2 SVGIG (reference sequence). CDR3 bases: TGTGCCTGGAACTTCAAAGCGCGACAGAAAGAAGCTTTCTTT. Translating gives CAWNFKARQKEAFF.

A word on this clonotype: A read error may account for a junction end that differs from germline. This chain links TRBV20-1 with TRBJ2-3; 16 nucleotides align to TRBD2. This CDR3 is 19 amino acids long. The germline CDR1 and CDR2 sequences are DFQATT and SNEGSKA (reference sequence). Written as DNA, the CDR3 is TGCAGTGCCAGAGGGGCAGGGACTAGCGGGGGGGGCGCGGTGGATACGCAGTATTTT. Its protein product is CSARGAGTSGGGAVDTQYF.